Following are 15 T cell receptor beta chains from one sample sequenced in a study of graft-versus-host responses after intestinal transplantation. Assay used: immunoSEQ multiplex PCR; TCRdb lists only in-frame clones, some missing. Of 85,000 to 90,000 clones in the sample, roughly 90% were seen once. The antigens of these receptors remain unknown. The sequencing here drew on unstimulated CD4+ T cells sorted from spleen or lymph node cells, taken before transplant. The receptors here all came from a human donor who was the organ donor for an intestinal transplant.

The chain couples TRBV19 to TRBJ1-4; D gene uncertain. The CDR3 is made up of 13 amino acids. Germline V gene lookup returns CDR1 LNHDA and CDR2 SQIVND (reference sequence). V was pared by 6 bases and J by 8 bases, with 13 bases between. CDR3: CASSLGRLEKLFF. In nucleotides, the CDR3 is TGTGCCAGTAGCCTCGGCAGGTTAGAAAAACTGTTTTTT.

The chain employs TRBV30 and TRBJ2-3; D call uncertain. Germline V gives CDR1 GTSNPN, CDR2 SVGIG (reference sequence). The CDR3 extends over 11 amino acids. With 3 bases removed from V and 2 bases from J, the gap between germline ends came to 3 bases. The DNA for the CDR3 is TGTGCCTGGAGACTCACAGATACGCAGTATTTT. Translation gives CAWRLTDTQYF. The full variable domain, its missing parts supplied by reference TRBV30 and TRBJ2-3, is SQTIHQWPATLVQPVGSPLSLECTVEGTSNPNLYWYRQAAGRGLQLLFYSVGIGQISSEVPQNLSASRPQDRQFILSSKKLLLSDSGFYLCAWRLTDTQYFGPGTRLTVL.

This rearrangement joins TRBV21-1 to TRBJ2-7; the table's D gene call, TRBD2, was not cross checked with the DNA. TRBV21-1 is a pseudogene segment. The CDR3 contains 14 residues. Here the CDR3 reads CASSKEEKTYEQYF. DNA for the CDR3: TGTGCCAGCAGCAAAGAGGAGAAAACCTACGAGCAGTACTTC.

The chain employs TRBV6-4 and TRBJ1-1, with a weak D call TRBD1 (6 bases). The CDR3 spans 13 residues. Germline V gives CDR1 MRHNA, CDR2 SNTAGT. The V end lost 6 bases, the J end lost 0 bases, and 8 bases lay between the germline ends. CDR3 region: CASSRQVNTEAFF. The CDR3 DNA is TGTGCCAGCAGCCGACAGGTGAACACTGAAGCTTTCTTT.

This chain connects TRBV11-2 to TRBJ2-5, with 11 bases matching TRBD2. The CDR3 has 18 amino acids. The trim removed 1 base at V and 5 bases at J, leaving 12 bases unmatched. CDR1 SGHAT and CDR2 FQNNGV come from the germline V gene. The CDR3 region has the DNA TGTGCCAGCAGCTTAGCGCGGCGGCAAATAGCGGGAGGGGAGACCCAGTACTTC. Protein: CASSLARRQIAGGETQYF.

V gene TRBV27 combines with J gene TRBJ2-1; 7 positions match TRBD2. Unmatched junction bases numbered 26, after V lost 7 bases and J lost 5 bases. The CDR3 spans 20 residues. Germline-derived CDR1 and CDR2 are MNHEY and SMNVEV (reference sequence). CDR3 sequence (DNA): TGTGCCAGCACCCACCTGAAGGGCCTAGGCGGGAGTTATACTAACAATGAGCAGTTCTTC. The encoded protein is CASTHLKGLGGSYTNNEQFF.

The J gene is TRBJ2-5, the V gene TRBV18, with D maybe TRBD2 (5 bases). Trimming cost V 3 bases and J 5 bases, with 13 bases left between them. CDR1 is KGHSH, CDR2 LQKENI, per germline. The CDR3 contains 14 residues. CDR3 coding DNA: TGTGCCAGCTCACCGGAGAGGGCCTCCGAGACCCAGTACTTC. Translated, it gives CASSPERASETQYF.

In this sample, this clone turned up a few times. The chain links TRBV10-3 to TRBJ1-1, with D hard to call. This CDR3 spans 13 amino acids. Trimming took 2 bases from V and 7 from J, leaving 11 bases between them. The germline V gene has CDR1 ENHRY and CDR2 SYGVKD. The CDR3 region is CAISEIGVNEAFF. CDR3 DNA sequence: TGTGCCATCAGTGAGATCGGGGTTAATGAAGCTTTCTTT.

This sequence joins TRBV7-9 and TRBJ2-7, with TRBD1 as a possible D gene (6 bases). This CDR3 region has 16 residues. The germline gives CDR1 SEHNR, CDR2 FQNEAQ (reference sequence). With 5 bases removed from V and 0 bases from J, the gap between germline ends came to 17 bases. CDR3 coding DNA: TGTGCCAGCAGCCGAATTAGGACAGCAAGCTCCTACGAGCAGTACTTC. It specifies CASSRIRTASSYEQYF.

This chain joins TRBV5-1 and TRBJ1-2; D is perhaps TRBD1 (5 bases). CDR3 size: 13 residues. Trimming stripped 2 bases from V and 2 bases from J, with 7 bases between. Germline assignment: CDR1 SGHRS and CDR2 YFSETQ. DNA of the CDR3: TGCGCCAGCAGCTTCGACAGCAACTATGGCTACACCTTC. Protein product: CASSFDSNYGYTF.

This clone was counted between two and nine times. The chain recombines TRBV6-5 with TRBJ2-1; D is ambiguous. V was clipped by 8 bases and J by 0 bases, with 11 bases between them. CDR3 size: 14 residues. Looked up from germline, CDR1 is MNHEY and CDR2 is SVGAGI. The CDR3 coding sequence is TGTGCCAGCCGAGTGCGTAGCTCCTACAATGAGCAGTTCTTC. Translating gives CASRVRSSYNEQFF.

The chain recombines TRBV5-4 with TRBJ2-3, with D unresolved. V was pared by 7 bases and J by 4 bases, with 19 bases between. Germline V gene lookup returns CDR1 SGHNT and CDR2 YYREEE (reference sequence). The CDR3 contains 15 residues. The CDR3: CASRDLWARADTQYF. Written as DNA, the CDR3 is TGTGCCAGCCGTGATCTGTGGGCAAGAGCAGATACGCAGTATTTT.

The chain employs TRBV30 and TRBJ1-1; 8 nucleotides align to TRBD1. The CDR3 extends over 17 amino acids. The J segment lost 1 base and the V segment lost 5 bases, leaving 15 bases of the junction unmatched. Germline V gives CDR1 GTSNPN, CDR2 SVGIG (reference sequence). The CDR3 reads CAWLQPRQGMENTEAFF. For the CDR3, the DNA is TGTGCCTGGTTACAACCTCGACAGGGGATGGAGAACACTGAAGCTTTCTTT.

V usage is TRBV6-1 and J usage is TRBJ2-7, with TRBD1 as a possible D gene (7 bases). The V gene's germline CDR1 is MNHNS and CDR2 SASEGT. The ends were cut back, 7 bases at V and 5 bases at J, with 12 bases in the middle. The length of the CDR3 is 12 residues. The CDR3 here is CASTRGVNEQYF. In nucleotides, the CDR3 is TGTGCCAGCACCAGGGGGGTTAACGAGCAGTACTTC.

The V and J genes are TRBV7-9 and TRBJ1-1, with a possible D match to TRBD1 (5 bases). This CDR3 contains 16 residues. From germline, CDR1 is SEHNR and CDR2 FQNEAQ (reference sequence). V lost 3 bases and J lost 0, with 14 bases in between. CDR3 amino acids: CASSLVRGIMNTEAFF. CDR3 bases: TGTGCCAGCAGCTTGGTAAGGGGTATCATGAACACTGAAGCTTTCTTT.